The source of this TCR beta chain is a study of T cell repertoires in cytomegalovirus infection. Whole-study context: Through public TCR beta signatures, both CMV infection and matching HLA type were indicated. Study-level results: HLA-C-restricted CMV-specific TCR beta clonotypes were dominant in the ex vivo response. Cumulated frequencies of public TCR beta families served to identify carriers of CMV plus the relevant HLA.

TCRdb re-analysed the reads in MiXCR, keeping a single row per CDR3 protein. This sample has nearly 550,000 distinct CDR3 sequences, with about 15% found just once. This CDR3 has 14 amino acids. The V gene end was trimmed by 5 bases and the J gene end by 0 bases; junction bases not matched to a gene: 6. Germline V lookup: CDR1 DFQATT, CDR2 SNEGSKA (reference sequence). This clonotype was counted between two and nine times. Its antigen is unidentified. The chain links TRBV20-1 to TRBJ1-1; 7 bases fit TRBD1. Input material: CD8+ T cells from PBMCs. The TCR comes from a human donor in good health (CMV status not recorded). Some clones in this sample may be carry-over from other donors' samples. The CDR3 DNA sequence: TGCAGTGCTTGGGACAGATATATGAACACTGAAGCTTTCTTT. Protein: CSAWDRYMNTEAFF.